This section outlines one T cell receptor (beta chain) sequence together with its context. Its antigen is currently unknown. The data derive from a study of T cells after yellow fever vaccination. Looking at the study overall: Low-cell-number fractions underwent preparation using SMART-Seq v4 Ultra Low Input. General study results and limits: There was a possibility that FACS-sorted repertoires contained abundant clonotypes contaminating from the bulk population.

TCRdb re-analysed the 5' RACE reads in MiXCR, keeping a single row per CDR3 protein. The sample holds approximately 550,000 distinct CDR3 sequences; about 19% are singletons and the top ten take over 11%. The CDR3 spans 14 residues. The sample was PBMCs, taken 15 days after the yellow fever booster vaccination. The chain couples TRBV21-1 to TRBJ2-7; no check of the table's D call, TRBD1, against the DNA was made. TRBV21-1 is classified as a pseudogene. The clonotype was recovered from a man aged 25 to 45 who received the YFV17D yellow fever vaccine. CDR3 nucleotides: TGTGCCAGCAGCAAACGGGACATTTCCTACGAGCAGTACTTC. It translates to CASSKRDISYEQYF.